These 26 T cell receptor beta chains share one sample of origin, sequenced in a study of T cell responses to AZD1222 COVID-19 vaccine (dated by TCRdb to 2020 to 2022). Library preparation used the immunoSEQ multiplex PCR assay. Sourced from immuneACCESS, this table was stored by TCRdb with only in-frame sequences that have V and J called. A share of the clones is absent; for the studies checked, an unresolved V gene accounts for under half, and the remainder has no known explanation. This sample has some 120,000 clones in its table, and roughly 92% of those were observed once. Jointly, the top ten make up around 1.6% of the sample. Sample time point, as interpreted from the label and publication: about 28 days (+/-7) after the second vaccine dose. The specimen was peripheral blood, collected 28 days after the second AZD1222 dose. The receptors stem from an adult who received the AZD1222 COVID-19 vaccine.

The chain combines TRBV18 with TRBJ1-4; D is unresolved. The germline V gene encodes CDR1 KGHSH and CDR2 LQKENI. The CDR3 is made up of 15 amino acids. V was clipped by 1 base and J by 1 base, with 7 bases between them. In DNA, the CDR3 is TGTGCCAGCTCACCACAGGGCGGAACTAATGAAAAACTGTTTTTT. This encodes CASSPQGGTNEKLFF.

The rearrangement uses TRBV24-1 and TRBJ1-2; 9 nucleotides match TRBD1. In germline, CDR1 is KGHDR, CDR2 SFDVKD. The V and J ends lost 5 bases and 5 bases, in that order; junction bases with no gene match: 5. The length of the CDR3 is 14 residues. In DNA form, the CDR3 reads TGTGCCACCAGTGGAGGGACAGGGCGGTATGGCTACACCTTC. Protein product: CATSGGTGRYGYTF.

The CDR3 coding sequence is TGTGCCAGCTCACCAGCGGACAAAATGCATGAGCAGTTCTTC. Its translation: CASSPADKMHEQFF. The genes are TRBV18 and TRBJ2-1; weak D call: TRBD1 (5 bases). The CDR3 has 14 residues. From germline, CDR1 is KGHSH and CDR2 LQKENI. The V gene lost 2 bases and the J gene lost 8 bases, with 13 bases spanning the gap.

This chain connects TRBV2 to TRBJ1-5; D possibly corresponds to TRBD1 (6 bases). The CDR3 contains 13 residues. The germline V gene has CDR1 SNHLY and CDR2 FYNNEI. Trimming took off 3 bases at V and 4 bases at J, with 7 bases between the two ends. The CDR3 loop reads CASSDRGNQPQHF. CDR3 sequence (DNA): TGTGCCAGCAGTGACAGGGGTAATCAGCCCCAGCATTTT. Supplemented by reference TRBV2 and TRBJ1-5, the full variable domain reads EPEVTQTPSHQVTQMGQEVILRCVPISNHLYFYWYRQILGQKVEFLVSFYNNEISEKSEIFDDQFSVERPDGSNFTLKIRSTKLEDSAMYFCASSDRGNQPQHFGDGTRLSIL.

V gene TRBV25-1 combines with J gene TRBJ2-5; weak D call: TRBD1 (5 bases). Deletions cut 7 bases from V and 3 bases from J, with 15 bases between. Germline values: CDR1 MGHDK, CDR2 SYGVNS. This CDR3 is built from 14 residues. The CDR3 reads CASNQGLGEETQYF. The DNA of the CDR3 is TGTGCCAGCAATCAGGGTCTTGGTGAAGAGACCCAGTACTTC.

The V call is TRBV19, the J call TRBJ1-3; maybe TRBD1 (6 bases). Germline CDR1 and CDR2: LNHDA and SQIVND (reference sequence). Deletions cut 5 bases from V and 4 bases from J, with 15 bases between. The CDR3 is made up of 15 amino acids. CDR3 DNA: TGTGCCAGTAGTGCGGGACAAGCGTGGGGAAACACCATATATTTT. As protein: CASSAGQAWGNTIYF.

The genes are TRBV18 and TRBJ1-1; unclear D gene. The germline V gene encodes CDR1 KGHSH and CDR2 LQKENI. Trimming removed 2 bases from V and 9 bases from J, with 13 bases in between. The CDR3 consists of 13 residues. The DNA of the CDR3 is TGTGCCAGCTCACCAAGCGGGGAGGGTAAAGCTTTCTTT. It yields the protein CASSPSGEGKAFF. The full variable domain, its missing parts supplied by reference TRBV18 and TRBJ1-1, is NAGVMQNPRHLVRRRGQEARLRCSPMKGHSHVYWYRQLPEEGLKFMVYLQKENIIDESGMPKERFSAEFPKEGPSILRIQQVVRGDSAAYFCASSPSGEGKAFFGQGTRLTVV.

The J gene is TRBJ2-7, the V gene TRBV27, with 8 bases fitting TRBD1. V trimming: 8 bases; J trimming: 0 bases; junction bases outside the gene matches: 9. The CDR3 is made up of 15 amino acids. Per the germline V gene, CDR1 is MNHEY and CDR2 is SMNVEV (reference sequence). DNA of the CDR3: TGTGCCAGCCGGGAACCCGGGACAGGCTCCTACGAGCAGTACTTC. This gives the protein CASREPGTGSYEQYF.

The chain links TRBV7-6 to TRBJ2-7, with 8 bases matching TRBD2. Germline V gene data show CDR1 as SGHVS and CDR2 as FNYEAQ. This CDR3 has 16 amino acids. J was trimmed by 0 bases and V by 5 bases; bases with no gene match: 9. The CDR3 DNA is TGTGCCAGCAGCGCTGCTAGCGGGCCGAACTCCTACGAGCAGTACTTC. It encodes CASSAASGPNSYEQYF.

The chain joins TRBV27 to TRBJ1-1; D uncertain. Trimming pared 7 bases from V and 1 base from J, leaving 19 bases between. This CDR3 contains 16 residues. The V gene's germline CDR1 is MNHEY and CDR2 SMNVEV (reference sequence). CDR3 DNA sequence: TGTGCCAGCACTCCCCGCGGCGGCAGCCCGAACACTGAAGCTTTCTTT. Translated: CASTPRGGSPNTEAFF.

The CDR3 nucleotides are TGCAGCGTTCCACAGGAGTCTGGGGCCAACGTCCTGACTTTC. Encoded protein: CSVPQESGANVLTF. V and J are TRBV29-1 and TRBJ2-6, with a possible D match to TRBD1 (5 bases). CDR1 SQVTM and CDR2 ANQGSEA come from the germline V gene. Trimming removed 5 bases at V and 1 base at J, with 9 bases between. The CDR3 totals 14 residues.

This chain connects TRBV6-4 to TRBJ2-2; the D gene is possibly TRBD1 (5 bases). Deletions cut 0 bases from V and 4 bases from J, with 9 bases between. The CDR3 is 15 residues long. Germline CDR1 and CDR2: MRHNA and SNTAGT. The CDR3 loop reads CASSDSQGSTGELFF. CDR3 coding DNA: TGTGCCAGCAGTGACTCGCAGGGTAGCACCGGGGAGCTGTTTTTT.

CDR3 DNA sequence: TGTGCCAGCAGTTTCGGACAGGGGGCGGTTGAGCAGTACTTC. Protein: CASSFGQGAVEQYF. J is TRBJ2-7 and V is TRBV27, with TRBD1 matching 11 bases. The length of the CDR3 is 14 residues. The junction had 5 bases not matched to a gene; V was cut back by 3 bases and J by 7 bases. The V gene's germline CDR1 is MNHEY and CDR2 SMNVEV (reference sequence).

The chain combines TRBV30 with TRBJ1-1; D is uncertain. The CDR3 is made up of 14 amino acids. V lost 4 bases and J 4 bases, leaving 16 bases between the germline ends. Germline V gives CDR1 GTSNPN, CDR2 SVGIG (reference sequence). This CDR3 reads CAWTRTSEGTEAFF. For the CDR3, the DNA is TGTGCCTGGACCCGGACTTCGGAGGGCACTGAAGCTTTCTTT.

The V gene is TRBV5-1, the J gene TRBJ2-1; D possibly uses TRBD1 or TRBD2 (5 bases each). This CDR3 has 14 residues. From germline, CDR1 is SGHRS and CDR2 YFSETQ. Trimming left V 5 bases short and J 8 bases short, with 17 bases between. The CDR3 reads CASSFEKGTHEQFF. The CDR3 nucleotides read TGCGCCAGCAGTTTTGAAAAGGGGACCCATGAGCAGTTCTTC. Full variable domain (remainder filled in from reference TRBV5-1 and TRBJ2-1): KAGVTQTPRYLIKTRGQQVTLSCSPISGHRSVSWYQQTPGQGLQFLFEYFSETQRNKGNFPGRFSGRQFSNSRSEMNVSTLELGDSALYLCASSFEKGTHEQFFGPGTRLTVL.

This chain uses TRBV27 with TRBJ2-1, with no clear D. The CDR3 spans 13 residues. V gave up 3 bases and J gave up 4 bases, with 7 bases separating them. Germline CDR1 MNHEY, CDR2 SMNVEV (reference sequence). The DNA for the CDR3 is TGTGCCAGCAGTTTTGCCGGGTACAATGAGCAGTTCTTC. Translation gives CASSFAGYNEQFF.

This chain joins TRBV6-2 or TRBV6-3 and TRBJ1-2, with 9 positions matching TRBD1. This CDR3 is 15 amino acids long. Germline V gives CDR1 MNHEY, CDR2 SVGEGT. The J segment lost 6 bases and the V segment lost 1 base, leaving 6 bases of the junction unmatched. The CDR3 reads CASSYWGQGYHGYTF. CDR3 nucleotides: TGTGCCAGCAGTTACTGGGGACAGGGTTATCATGGCTACACCTTC.

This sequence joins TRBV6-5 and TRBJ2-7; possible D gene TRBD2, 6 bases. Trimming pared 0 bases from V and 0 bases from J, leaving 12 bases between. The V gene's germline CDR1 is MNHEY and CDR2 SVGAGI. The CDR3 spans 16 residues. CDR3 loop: CASSYSGGLLSYEQYF. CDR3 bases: TGTGCCAGCAGTTACTCGGGAGGACTACTCTCCTACGAGCAGTACTTC.

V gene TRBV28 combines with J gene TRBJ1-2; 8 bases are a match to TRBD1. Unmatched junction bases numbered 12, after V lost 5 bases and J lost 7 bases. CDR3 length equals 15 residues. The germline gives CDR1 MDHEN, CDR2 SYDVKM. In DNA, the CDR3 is TGTGCCAGCAGTACCACAACCTCAGGGGGCGGTGGCTACACCTTC. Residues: CASSTTTSGGGGYTF.

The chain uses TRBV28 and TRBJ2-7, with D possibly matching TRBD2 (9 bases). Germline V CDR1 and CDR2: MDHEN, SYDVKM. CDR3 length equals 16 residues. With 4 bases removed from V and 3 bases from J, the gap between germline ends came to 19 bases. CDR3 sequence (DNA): TGTGCCAGCAGTTCTGACAGGGGACTAGCAGTCTACGAGCAGTACTTC. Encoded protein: CASSSDRGLAVYEQYF.

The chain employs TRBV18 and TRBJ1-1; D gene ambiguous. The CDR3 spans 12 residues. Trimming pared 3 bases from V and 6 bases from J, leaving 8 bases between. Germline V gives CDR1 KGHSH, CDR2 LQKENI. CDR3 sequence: CASSPLYSEAFF. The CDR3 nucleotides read TGTGCCAGCTCACCCCTATATTCTGAAGCTTTCTTT.

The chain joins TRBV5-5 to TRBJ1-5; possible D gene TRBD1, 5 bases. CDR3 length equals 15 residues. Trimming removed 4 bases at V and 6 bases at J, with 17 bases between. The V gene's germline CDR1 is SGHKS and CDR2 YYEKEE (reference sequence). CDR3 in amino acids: CASSPTGLTGQPQHF. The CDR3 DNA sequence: TGTGCCAGCAGCCCTACAGGCTTGACGGGTCAGCCCCAGCATTTT.

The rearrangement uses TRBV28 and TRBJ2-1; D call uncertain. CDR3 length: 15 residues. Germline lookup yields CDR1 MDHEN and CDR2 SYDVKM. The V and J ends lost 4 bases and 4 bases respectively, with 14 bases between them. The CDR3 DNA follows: TGTGCCAGCAGTTCCTCCCTCCCTAGTTACAATGAGCAGTTCTTC. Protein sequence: CASSSSLPSYNEQFF.

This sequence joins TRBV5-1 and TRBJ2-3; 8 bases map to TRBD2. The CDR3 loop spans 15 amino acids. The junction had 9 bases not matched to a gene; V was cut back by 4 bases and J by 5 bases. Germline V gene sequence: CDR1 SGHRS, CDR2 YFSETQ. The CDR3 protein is CASSTEGLGEDTQYF. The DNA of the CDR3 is TGCGCCAGCAGCACCGAGGGACTAGGGGAAGATACGCAGTATTTT.

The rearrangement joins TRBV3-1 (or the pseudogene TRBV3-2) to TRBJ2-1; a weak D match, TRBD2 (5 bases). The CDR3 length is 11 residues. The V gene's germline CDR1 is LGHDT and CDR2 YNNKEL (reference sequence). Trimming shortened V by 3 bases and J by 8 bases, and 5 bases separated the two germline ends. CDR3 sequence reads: CASSHGDEQFF. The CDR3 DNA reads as TGTGCCAGCAGCCACGGGGATGAGCAGTTCTTC.

The chain's CDR3 is CASSSTSEGFEQYF. The CDR3 DNA is TGTGCCAGCAGCTCGACTAGCGAGGGGTTCGAGCAGTACTTC. The V and J genes are TRBV7-6 and TRBJ2-7; 8 positions agree with TRBD2. Germline V gene lookup returns CDR1 SGHVS and CDR2 FNYEAQ. The junction had 8 bases not matched to a gene; V was cut back by 4 bases and J by 6 bases. CDR3 size: 14 residues.